This T cell receptor beta chain was identified during a study of T cell repertoires in cytomegalovirus infection. Looking at the study overall: HLA-B-restricted CMV epitopes that are well studied were used alongside recently identified HLA-C-restricted ones. Public TCR beta signatures indicated both CMV infection and matching HLA type.

With respect to this clonotype: The antigen remains unidentified.

General observations from the study: HLA-C-restricted, CMV-specific TCR beta clonotypes were dominant ex vivo. Using cumulative public TCR beta family frequency, the authors identified those who carried CMV together with the relevant HLA.

With 5 bases removed from V and 8 bases from J, the gap between germline ends came to 11 bases. CDR3 length: 12 amino acids. Germline V gene sequence: CDR1 KGHDR, CDR2 SFDVKD. TCRdb itself ran the reads through MiXCR, one entry per CDR3 protein. The repertoire holds about 900,000 distinct CDR3 sequences, with around 31% as singletons. This chain uses TRBV24-1 with TRBJ1-2; no definite D call. The sequenced sample was cultured CD8+ T cells from PBMCs, obtained from culture after CMV antigen stimulation. The sequence was collected from a human donor in good health (CMV status not recorded). Some clones in this sample may be carry-over from other donors' samples. CDR3 amino acids: CATSGRSGGYTF. Here the CDR3 DNA reads TGTGCCACCAGTGGGAGAAGTGGGGGCTACACCTTC.